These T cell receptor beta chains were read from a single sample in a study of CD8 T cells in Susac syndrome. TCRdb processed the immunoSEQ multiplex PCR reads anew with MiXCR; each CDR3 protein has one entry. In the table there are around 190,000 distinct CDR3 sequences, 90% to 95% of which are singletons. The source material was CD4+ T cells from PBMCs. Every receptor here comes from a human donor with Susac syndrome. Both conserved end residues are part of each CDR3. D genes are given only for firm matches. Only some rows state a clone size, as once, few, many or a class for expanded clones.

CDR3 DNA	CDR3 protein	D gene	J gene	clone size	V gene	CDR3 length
TGTGCCAGCAGCTGGTCCGGGGCCAATGTCGACTTC	CASSWSGANVDF	NA	TRBJ2-5	NA	TRBV7-9	12
TGTGCCAGCAGCTACAGGGCCCAGGGCCTAGATACGCAGTATTTT	CASSYRAQGLDTQYF	NA	TRBJ2-3	NA	TRBV7-2	15
TGTGCCAGCAGCCCTGATAACTGGGGTAATTCACCCCTCCACTTT	CASSPDNWGNSPLHF	NA	TRBJ1-6	NA	TRBV7-8	15
TGTGCCAGCAGCGTCGAGCGAGCGGAGACCCAGTACTTC	CASSVERAETQYF	NA	TRBJ2-5	once	TRBV9	13
TGTGCCAGCAGCTCCCGGACAGCCCGGAATGAGCAGTTCTTC	CASSSRTARNEQFF	NA	TRBJ2-1	NA	TRBV11-3	14
TGCAGCGTTGGGAGACAGGGGAATGGCTACACCTTC	CSVGRQGNGYTF	TRBD1	TRBJ1-2	NA	TRBV29-1	12
TGCGCCAGCAGCTTGGATGAGAGAGTCGATGGCTACACCTTC	CASSLDERVDGYTF	NA	TRBJ1-2	NA	TRBV5-1	14
TGCAGTGCTAGAGATTCAGGGACGGGTGAGGCCCAGCATTTT	CSARDSGTGEAQHF	NA	TRBJ1-5	NA	TRBV20-1	14
TGTGCCAGCAGGGAGACAGGGGGAACACCCGCGCCGTTCTTC	CASRETGGTPAPFF	TRBD1	TRBJ2-1	NA	TRBV12-3/TRBV12-4	14
TGTGCCACCAGCAGAGTAAGAGACAGGGATGATGAGCAGTTCTTC	CATSRVRDRDDEQFF	TRBD1	TRBJ2-1	NA	TRBV15	15
TGTGCCAGCAGTTTAGCGCAAGGGGATGGTGAGCAGTACTTC	CASSLAQGDGEQYF	NA	TRBJ2-7	once	TRBV12-3/TRBV12-4	14
TGTGCCACCAGTAGTGAAAAGGGTGGAGATACGCAGTATTTT	CATSSEKGGDTQYF	NA	TRBJ2-3	NA	TRBV24-1	14
TGTGCCAGCAGCCTATACGGAAATAATTCACCCCTCCACTTT	CASSLYGNNSPLHF	NA	TRBJ1-6	NA	TRBV3-1	14
TGTGCCAGCAGCTCCACGACAGGGCTAAGAAACATTCAGTACTTC	CASSSTTGLRNIQYF	TRBD1	TRBJ2-4	NA	TRBV5-4	15
TGTGCCAGCAGTTACGCGAAGGGGCGAGTAGTCGGCAATCAGCCCCAGCATTTT	CASSYAKGRVVGNQPQHF	NA	TRBJ1-5	NA	TRBV6-2/TRBV6-3	18
TGTGCCAGCTCACTCACGACAGGGGAATTGTACGAGCAGTACTTC	CASSLTTGELYEQYF	TRBD1	TRBJ2-7	NA	TRBV18	15
TGTGCCACCAGTGATTCTACAGGGTATACCGGGGAGCTGTTTTTT	CATSDSTGYTGELFF	NA	TRBJ2-2	NA	TRBV24-1	15
TGTGCCAGCAGCCAAGATGAGGCAGGAGCCTACAATGAGCAGTTCTTC	CASSQDEAGAYNEQFF	NA	TRBJ2-1	NA	TRBV14	16
TGCAGCGTGTGGGACTGGACGGGGGGCCAGGAGACCCAGTACTTC	CSVWDWTGGQETQYF	NA	TRBJ2-5	NA	TRBV29-1	15
TGTGCCAGCAGCTTAGCGGGGACAGTTAATCAGCCCCAGCATTTT	CASSLAGTVNQPQHF	TRBD1	TRBJ1-5	NA	TRBV7-2	15
TGCAGTGCTACCGCCCCGCAGGGAGGTGGCTACACCTTC	CSATAPQGGGYTF	NA	TRBJ1-2	NA	TRBV20-1	13
TGTGCCAGCAAACCCATCGTCGCTCCGCTCGAGCAGTACTTC	CASKPIVAPLEQYF	NA	TRBJ2-7	NA	TRBV2	14
TGCAGCGCCCCAGGGGGGGGCGATGGCTACACCTTC	CSAPGGGDGYTF	TRBD1	TRBJ1-2	NA	TRBV29-1	12
TGTGCCAGCAGCACCGACCCGAACACTGAAGCTTTCTTT	CASSTDPNTEAFF	NA	TRBJ1-1	NA	TRBV9	13
TGTGCCAGCTCCATGGGTAGGGCGTACAATGAGCAGTTCTTC	CASSMGRAYNEQFF	NA	TRBJ2-1	NA	TRBV5-6	14
TGCAGTGCTAGAGACTGGACGGTCCAAACTCCCCAGTACTTC	CSARDWTVQTPQYF	NA	TRBJ2-5	NA	TRBV20-1	14